This TCR beta chain was obtained from a study of cytotoxic CD8 clonotypes in ibrutinib-treated CLL. V dropped 6 bases and J dropped 5 bases, with 13 bases sitting between them. The CDR3 totals 13 residues. Germline V CDR1 and CDR2: WNHNN, SYGVQD (reference sequence). The sample holds a few counts of this clone. The method was immunoSEQ multiplex PCR; TCRdb's version includes in-frame clones alone and lacks a portion of them. The sample carries 26,000 or so clones, approximately 60% recorded once. The sequenced sample was PBMCs, obtained before ibrutinib treatment. The chain has TRBV10-1 and TRBJ1-1; weak D call: TRBD1 (6 bases). The sequence was obtained from a human donor with chronic lymphocytic leukemia. The CDR3 nucleotides read TGCGCCAGCAGAGAACAGGGAGGAACTGAAGCTTTCTTT. It translates to CASREQGGTEAFF.